This T cell receptor (beta chain) comes out of a study of T cells in Graves' hyperthyroidism and ophthalmopathy. In its sample, this clonotype is medium-sized. Antigen: not known. Study-wide findings and caveats: Most clonotypes expanded in thyroid above 0.001 were likewise present in blood.

TCR beta CDR3 sequences were amplified from RNA transcripts. In the first-round RT-PCR of the TCR CDR3, the HTBI primer set was used. From the multiplex PCR reads, TCRdb called clonotypes with MiXCR, one entry per CDR3 protein. The repertoire holds about 59,000 distinct CDR3 sequences, with 53% as singletons. Germline CDR1 and CDR2: SGHVS and FNYEAQ. The CDR3 sequence is 13 residues long. V trimming: 1 base; J trimming: 7 bases; junction bases outside the gene matches: 4. The source of this sequence is a woman aged 55-70 years with Graves' ophthalmopathy. The J gene is TRBJ2-7, the V gene TRBV7-6, with 7 bases fitting TRBD2. Sequencing was carried out using blood. The CDR3 nucleotides read TGTGCCAGCAGCTTAGAGCGGGGATGGGAGCAGTACTTC. This codes for CASSLERGWEQYF.